This T cell receptor beta chain was sequenced for a study of T cells in Graves' hyperthyroidism and ophthalmopathy. Study-level background: Peripheral blood was secured at the point of initial diagnosis, before any treatment.

This clonotype was counted ten times or more. RNA transcripts provided the source from which TCR beta CDR3 regions were amplified. HTBI primers drove first-round RT-PCR of the TCR CDR3. TCRdb re-analysed the multiplex PCR reads in MiXCR, keeping a single row per CDR3 protein. The table records 300,000 to 500,000 distinct CDR3 sequences, more than 12% of them present only once. Based on clinical symptoms, serum thyroxine and TRAb, thyroid ultrasound and orbital computed tomography, diagnoses were reached. CDR1 and CDR2 (germline): MDHEN, SYDVKM. This CDR3 is built from 15 residues. Trimming removed 6 bases from V and 5 bases from J; junction bases left unmatched: 11.

Input material: blood. This chain links TRBV28 with TRBJ2-7; 9 bases align to TRBD1. The clonotype was recovered from a man aged 45 to 65 with Graves' ophthalmopathy. CDR3 DNA sequence: TGTGCCAGCAGGGCCACCGGGACAGGGACCCACGAGCAGTACTTC. Protein sequence: CASRATGTGTHEQYF. The full variable domain, its missing parts supplied by reference TRBV28 and TRBJ2-7, is DVKVTQSSRYLVKRTGEKVFLECVQDMDHENMFWYRQDPGLGLRLIYFSYDVKMKEKGDIPEGYSVSREKKERFSLILESASTNQTSMYLCASRATGTGTHEQYFGPGTRLTVT.